The 28 T cell receptor beta chains listed next were all sequenced from one sample in a study of molecular identifiers for immune sequencing clone quantification. TCRdb reanalysed the PCR reads using MiXCR and keeps one entry per CDR3 protein. The sample lists approximately 550,000 distinct CDR3 sequences, about 22% occurring once. The sample consisted of naive CD8+ T cells from blood, with Jurkat cell RNA spiked in. Sample subset: FACS-sorted CD8+CD4-CCR7+CD45RA+ naive T cells. The source of these receptors is a human donor in good health. Some libraries in this study had Jurkat cell RNA spiked in.

V gene TRBV27 combines with J gene TRBJ1-4, with TRBD1 matching over 7 bases. With V trimmed by 11 bases and J by 6 bases, 9 bases remained unmatched. CDR1 is MNHEY and CDR2 is SMNVEV in the germline V gene (reference sequence). The CDR3 extends over 13 amino acids. CDR3 sequence (DNA): TGTGCCGCGTCGACAGGGCTGGATGAAAAACTGTTTTTT. It specifies CAASTGLDEKLFF.

This sequence joins TRBV12-3 or TRBV12-4 and TRBJ2-3; 10 bases agree with TRBD1. Trimming cost V 8 bases and J 4 bases; bases outside gene matches: 9. This CDR3 contains 15 residues. The CDR3 spells CASGPGTGVPDTQYF. Here the CDR3 DNA reads TGTGCCAGCGGACCCGGGACAGGGGTTCCAGATACGCAGTATTTT.

CDR3 sequence: CATSEQAPRPTHDTQYF. CDR3 sequence (DNA): TGTGCCACCAGTGAACAGGCCCCCCGGCCCACACATGATACGCAGTATTTT. V usage is TRBV24-1 and J usage is TRBJ2-3; the D gene is possibly TRBD1 (5 bases). This CDR3 region has 17 residues. V was clipped by 4 bases and J by 6 bases, with 22 bases between them. CDR1 and CDR2 (germline): KGHDR, SFDVKD.

This clonotype was seen a handful of times. The V gene is TRBV4-1, the J gene TRBJ2-3; TRBD2 might be the D (5 bases). This CDR3 comprises 17 residues. Germline CDR1 is MGHRA and CDR2 is YSYEKL. The V gene lost 4 bases and the J gene lost 2 bases, with 19 bases spanning the gap. This chain's CDR3 is CASSLTIVEGVTDTQYF. The CDR3 DNA reads as TGCGCCAGCAGCCTAACCATAGTCGAGGGAGTCACAGATACGCAGTATTTT.

This clonotype was counted many times. This chain joins TRBV29-1 and TRBJ2-1, with D perhaps TRBD1 or TRBD2 (5 bases each). The CDR3 runs to 12 residues. Germline V CDR1 and CDR2: SQVTM, ANQGSEA. Between the trimmed V and J ends, which lost 6 bases and 10 bases, there was a span of 16 bases. The chain's CDR3 is CSVKGQGAEQFF. As DNA, the CDR3 is TGCAGCGTGAAAGGGCAGGGAGCGGAGCAGTTCTTC.

For this clonotype: Possible read error: a much larger clone is one base away. The rearrangement links TRBV5-1 to TRBJ2-7, with TRBD1 matching 8 bases. This CDR3 spans 14 amino acids. Unmatched junction bases numbered 9, after V lost 7 bases and J lost 3 bases. The germline gives CDR1 SGHRS, CDR2 YFSETQ. The CDR3 nucleotides read TGCGCCAGCCACGAAGGGACAGGTATCTACGAGCAGTACTTC. Amino acid sequence: CASHEGTGIYEQYF.

The chain is built from TRBV29-1 and TRBJ2-1, with D uncertain. V was cut by 4 bases and J by 0 bases, with 10 bases left in between. Per the germline V gene, CDR1 is SQVTM and CDR2 is ANQGSEA. The CDR3 sequence is 14 residues long. The CDR3 DNA sequence: TGCAGCGTTGTCAGTAGGAGCTCCTACAATGAGCAGTTCTTC. Protein: CSVVSRSSYNEQFF.

The V call is TRBV27, the J call TRBJ1-1; tentatively, D is TRBD1 (6 bases). Between the trimmed V and J ends, which lost 1 base and 4 bases, there was a span of 19 bases. Germline V gene lookup returns CDR1 MNHEY and CDR2 SMNVEV (reference sequence). The CDR3 contains 17 residues. The CDR3 DNA is TGTGCCAGCAGTTTATTAGCCCCTGGGCAGGGGACCACTGAAGCTTTCTTT. This translates into CASSLLAPGQGTTEAFF.

J is TRBJ2-7 and V is TRBV28; TRBD2 matches 7 bases. From germline, CDR1 is MDHEN and CDR2 SYDVKM. V dropped 4 bases and J dropped 5; count of bases not matched to a gene: 14. The CDR3 is 16 residues long. The CDR3 reads CASSYLAGVSYHEQYF. CDR3 nucleotides: TGTGCCAGCAGTTACCTCGCGGGAGTATCGTACCACGAGCAGTACTTC.

This clonotype was counted a few times. The chain employs TRBV20-1 and TRBJ2-7; TRBD2 matches 8 bases. This CDR3 comprises 15 residues. With 0 bases clipped from V and 7 bases from J, the junction kept 11 bases outside the gene matches. CDR1 DFQATT and CDR2 SNEGSKA come from the germline V gene (reference sequence). In DNA, the CDR3 is TGCAGTGCTAGAGATCGTGGCAGCGGGGGACTGGAGCAGTACTTC. It yields the protein CSARDRGSGGLEQYF.

This sequence joins TRBV19 and TRBJ1-5; D is perhaps TRBD1 (6 bases). This CDR3 has 17 amino acids. V was trimmed by 3 bases and J by 0 bases, leaving 15 bases between them. The germline V gene has CDR1 LNHDA and CDR2 SQIVND (reference sequence). DNA for the CDR3: TGTGCCAGTAGTATGTTTAGCGGGACAAATAGCAATCAGCCCCAGCATTTT. Its translation: CASSMFSGTNSNQPQHF.

Note on this clonotype: A clone one base away is much larger, so this may be a read error. The chain recombines TRBV2 with TRBJ2-6; TRBD1 is a possible D gene (5 bases). Looked up from germline, CDR1 is SNHLY and CDR2 is FYNNEI. The CDR3 loop spans 15 amino acids. The CDR3 region has the DNA TGTGCCAGCTACCAACCAGCCTCTGGGGCCGACGTCCTGACTTTC. The encoded protein is CASYQPASGADVLTF.

As to this clonotype: The junction shows a germline mismatch at one end, possibly a read error. The chain links TRBV6-2 or TRBV6-3 to TRBJ2-5, with 8 bases fitting TRBD2. The CDR3 totals 17 residues. Germline loops: CDR1 MNHEY, CDR2 SVGEGT. CDR3 residues: CASSQSRVAGPQGTQYF. DNA for the CDR3: TGTGCCAGCAGTCAGAGCCGGGTAGCGGGGCCGCAAGGGACCCAGTACTTC.

This clonotype was recorded many times. The rearrangement links TRBV30 to TRBJ1-5; weak D call: TRBD1 (6 bases). The CDR3 sequence is 14 residues long. Trimming removed 3 bases from V and 6 bases from J, with 15 bases in between. The V gene's germline CDR1 is GTSNPN and CDR2 SVGIG (reference sequence). For the CDR3, the DNA is TGTGCCTGGAGCGCCGCCAGGGGTGGTCAGCCCCAGCATTTT. Its protein product is CAWSAARGGQPQHF.

On this clonotype itself: This clone may be a read error of a much larger clone one base away. The chain joins TRBV7-9 to TRBJ2-3; D remains ambiguous. The germline V and J ends were trimmed by 2 bases and 2 bases, with 11 bases remaining between them. This CDR3 is built from 15 residues. Germline V gene data show CDR1 as SEHNR and CDR2 as FQNEAQ (reference sequence). The CDR3 DNA follows: TGTGCCAGCAGCTTACCCTGCTCAGTCACAGATACGCAGTATTTT. Amino acids: CASSLPCSVTDTQYF.

Only a few counts were recorded for this clonotype. The rearrangement uses TRBV11-2 and TRBJ2-5, with TRBD2 identical over 7 bases. The CDR3 loop spans 15 amino acids. Trimming took 5 bases from V and 5 from J; bases not matched to a gene: 11. Germline V gene data show CDR1 as SGHAT and CDR2 as FQNNGV. The CDR3 DNA reads as TGTGCCAGCAGCGCCCGGACTAGTAGTAGGGAGACCCAGTACTTC. Translated: CASSARTSSRETQYF.

V and J are TRBV11-2 and TRBJ2-3; D call uncertain. This CDR3 has 16 amino acids. V was shortened by 1 base and J by 0 bases, with 11 bases between the two germline ends. From germline, CDR1 is SGHAT and CDR2 FQNNGV. CDR3 DNA sequence: TGTGCCAGCAGCTTAGGATCAGCGAGTAGCACAGATACGCAGTATTTT. Encoded protein: CASSLGSASSTDTQYF. The full variable domain, with the rest looked up from reference TRBV11-2 and TRBJ2-3, is EAGVAQSPRYKIIEKRQSVAFWCNPISGHATLYWYQQILGQGPKLLIQFQNNGVVDDSQLPKDRFSAERLKGVDSTLKIQPAKLEDSAVYLCASSLGSASSTDTQYFGPGTRLTVL.

As to this clonotype: This may be a read error: a much more frequent sequence differs by one nucleotide. V usage is TRBV20-1 and J usage is TRBJ2-2, with a possible D match to TRBD2 (6 bases). Trimming left V 3 bases short and J 3 bases short, with 14 bases between. The germline V gene has CDR1 DFQATT and CDR2 SNEGSKA (reference sequence). The CDR3 is 15 amino acids. CDR3 nucleotide sequence: TGCAGTGCTAGGGACCTAGCGAAGGACACCGGGGAGCTGTTTTTT. Amino acid sequence: CSARDLAKDTGELFF.

There are a few counts of this clonotype. The chain employs TRBV27 and TRBJ2-3, with TRBD2 identical over 9 bases. This CDR3 is built from 18 residues. Germline CDR1 reads MNHEY; CDR2 reads SMNVEV (reference sequence). The ends lost 2 bases at V and 3 bases at J; junction bases unmatched: 12. The CDR3 nucleotides read TGTGCCAGCAGTTTAGACGGCGGGGGGGCTGGGCTGACAGATACGCAGTATTTT. Its protein product is CASSLDGGGAGLTDTQYF.

The chain couples TRBV7-6 to TRBJ2-5; TRBD1 is a possible D gene (6 bases). CDR1 is SGHVS and CDR2 is FNYEAQ in the germline V gene. The CDR3 spans 13 residues. The V gene lost 4 bases and the J gene lost 5 bases, with 11 bases spanning the gap. CDR3: CASSYGTPETQYF. The CDR3 region has the DNA TGTGCCAGCAGCTACGGGACACCCGAGACCCAGTACTTC.

The gene calls are TRBV7-9 and TRBJ2-7, with D perhaps TRBD2 (5 bases). Germline loops: CDR1 SEHNR, CDR2 FQNEAQ (reference sequence). With 1 base removed from V and 9 bases from J, the gap between germline ends came to 13 bases. There are 13 residues in the CDR3. CDR3 nucleotide sequence: TGTGCCAGCAGCTTAGTTTCGGGGTTGGGGCAGTACTTC. It encodes CASSLVSGLGQYF.

On this clonotype: A read error may explain this, as a much larger clone is one base away. The chain is built from TRBV7-2 and TRBJ1-4; D is possibly TRBD1 (5 bases). CDR3 size: 15 residues. CDR1 is SGHTA, CDR2 FQGNSA, per germline. CDR3 sequence: CPSSSRDSLREKLFF. CDR3 nucleotide sequence: TGTCCCAGCAGCTCCAGAGACAGTCTGCGTGAAAAACTGTTTTTT.

This clonotype was counted only a few times. The chain couples TRBV12-3 or TRBV12-4 to TRBJ2-7; D gene unclear. The length of the CDR3 is 12 residues. V lost 6 bases, J lost 4 bases, and 10 bases lay in between. As DNA, the CDR3 is TGTGCCAGCAGCTTCGTGCCTTACGAGCAGTACTTC. The encoded protein is CASSFVPYEQYF.

Notes on this clonotype: A read error is possible here, since a much larger clone lies one base away. The chain is built from TRBV29-1 and TRBJ1-1; no firm D call. The V end was cut by 7 bases, the J end by 1 base, with 22 bases between. The germline V gene has CDR1 SQVTM and CDR2 ANQGSEA. This CDR3 region has 16 residues. CDR3 nucleotides: TGCAGCGCTGGGGTCCGCGAAGGTAGTCGGAACACTGAAGCTTTCTTT. As protein: CSAGVREGSRNTEAFF.

On this clonotype itself: Possible read error: a much larger clone is one base away. This chain connects TRBV4-3 to TRBJ2-7, with D unclear. CDR1 is LGHNA and CDR2 is YSLEER in the germline V gene. The CDR3 has 14 amino acids. The V gene lost 0 bases and the J gene lost 6 bases, with 12 bases spanning the gap. The DNA for the CDR3 is TGCGCCAGCAGCCAAGATGGGTTTTATCCCGAGCAGTACTTC. It specifies CASSQDGFYPEQYF.

Notes on this clonotype: A much larger clone sits a single nucleotide away, making a read error possible. The chain joins TRBV7-9 to TRBJ1-6, with 9 bases lining up with TRBD1. This CDR3 is built from 15 residues. CDR1 is SEHNR, CDR2 FQNEAQ, per germline (reference sequence). CDR3 sequence reads: CASSIRDRENSPLPF. CDR3 bases: TGTGCCAGCAGCATCAGGGACAGGGAGAATTCACCCCTCCCCTTT.

This clonotype was picked up a small number of times. The chain joins TRBV24-1 to TRBJ2-2; no clear D. Per germline, CDR1 KGHDR and CDR2 SFDVKD. The CDR3 covers 15 residues. V was cut by 1 base and J by 1 base, with 6 bases left in between. The chain's CDR3 is CATSDLEQNTGELFF. The CDR3 DNA follows: TGTGCCACCAGTGATTTAGAGCAGAACACCGGGGAGCTGTTTTTT.

This clonotype was detected a few times. The chain combines TRBV2 with TRBJ1-5, with a possible D match to TRBD1 (5 bases). Trimming cost V 3 bases and J 5 bases, with 11 bases left between them. CDR1 and CDR2 from the germline V gene are SNHLY and FYNNEI. CDR3 length equals 14 residues. The CDR3: CASSELGTDQPQHF. In DNA form, the CDR3 reads TGTGCCAGCAGTGAGCTAGGGACGGATCAGCCCCAGCATTTT.